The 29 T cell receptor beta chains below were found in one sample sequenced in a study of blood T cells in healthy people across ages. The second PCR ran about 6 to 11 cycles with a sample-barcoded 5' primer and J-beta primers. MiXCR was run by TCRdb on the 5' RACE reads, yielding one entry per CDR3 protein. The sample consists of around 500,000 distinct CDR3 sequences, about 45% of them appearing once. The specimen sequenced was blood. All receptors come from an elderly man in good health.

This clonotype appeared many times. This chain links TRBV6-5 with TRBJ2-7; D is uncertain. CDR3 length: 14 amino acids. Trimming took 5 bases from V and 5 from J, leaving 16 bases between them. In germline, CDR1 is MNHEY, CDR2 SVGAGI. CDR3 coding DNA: TGTGCCAGCAGTAATCCCGGGCCCGGGCACGAGCAGTACTTC. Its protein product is CASSNPGPGHEQYF.

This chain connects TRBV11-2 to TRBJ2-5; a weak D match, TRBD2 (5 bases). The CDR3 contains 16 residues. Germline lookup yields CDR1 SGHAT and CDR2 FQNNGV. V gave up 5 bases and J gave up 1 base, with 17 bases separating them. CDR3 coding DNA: TGTGCCAGCAGCCGTGGGTCGGGATTCGCCCAAGAGACCCAGTACTTC. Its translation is CASSRGSGFAQETQYF.

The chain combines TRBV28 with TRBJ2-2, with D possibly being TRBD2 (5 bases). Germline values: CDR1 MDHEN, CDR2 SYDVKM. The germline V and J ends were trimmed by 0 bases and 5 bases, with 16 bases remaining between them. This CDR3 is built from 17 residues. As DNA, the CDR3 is TGTGCCAGCAGTTTATGGTCCGGGAACCTGGGTACCGGGGAGCTGTTTTTT. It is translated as CASSLWSGNLGTGELFF.

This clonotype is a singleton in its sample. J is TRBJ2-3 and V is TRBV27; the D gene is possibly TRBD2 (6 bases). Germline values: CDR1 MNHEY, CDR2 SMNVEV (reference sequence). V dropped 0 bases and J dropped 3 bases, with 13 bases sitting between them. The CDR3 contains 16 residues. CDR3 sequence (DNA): TGTGCCAGCAGTTTATCGAAGGGAGGAATGACAGATACGCAGTATTTT. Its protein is CASSLSKGGMTDTQYF.

DNA for the CDR3: TGTGCCAGCAGCTGGGTGGGGGCCGGCAATGAGCAGTTCTTC. Translated, it gives CASSWVGAGNEQFF. The V gene is TRBV7-3, the J gene TRBJ2-1; a weak D match, TRBD1 (6 bases). Germline lookup yields CDR1 SGHTA and CDR2 FQGTGA. This CDR3 contains 14 residues. V lost 4 bases and J 6 bases, leaving 13 bases between the germline ends.

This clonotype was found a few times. The chain's CDR3 is CASSLDGGNYEQYF. The CDR3, as DNA: TGTGCCAGCAGCTTGGACGGGGGGAACTACGAGCAGTACTTC. This chain links TRBV7-9 with TRBJ2-7; 7 bases agree with TRBD2. CDR3 length: 14 amino acids. Per germline, CDR1 SEHNR and CDR2 FQNEAQ (reference sequence). V was clipped by 3 bases and J by 3 bases; unmatched bases: 5.

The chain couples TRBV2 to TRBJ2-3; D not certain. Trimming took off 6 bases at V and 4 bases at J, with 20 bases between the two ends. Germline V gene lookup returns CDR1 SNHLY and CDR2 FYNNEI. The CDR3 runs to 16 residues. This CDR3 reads CASRPSGDPRADTQYF. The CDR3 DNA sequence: TGTGCCAGCAGGCCCTCCGGAGACCCTAGGGCAGATACGCAGTATTTT.

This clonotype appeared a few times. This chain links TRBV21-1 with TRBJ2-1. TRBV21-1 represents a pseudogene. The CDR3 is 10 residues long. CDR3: CASASDEQFF. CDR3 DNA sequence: TGTGCCAGCGCTTCGGATGAGCAGTTCTTC.

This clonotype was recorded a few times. CDR3 region: CASSVSGVNEQFF. CDR3 in DNA: TGTGCCAGCAGCGTATCGGGAGTCAATGAGCAGTTCTTC. The genes are TRBV7-3 and TRBJ2-1, with D perhaps TRBD2 (6 bases). Trimming shortened V by 5 bases and J by 6 bases, and 11 bases separated the two germline ends. Germline V lookup: CDR1 SGHTA, CDR2 FQGTGA. The CDR3 is 13 residues long.

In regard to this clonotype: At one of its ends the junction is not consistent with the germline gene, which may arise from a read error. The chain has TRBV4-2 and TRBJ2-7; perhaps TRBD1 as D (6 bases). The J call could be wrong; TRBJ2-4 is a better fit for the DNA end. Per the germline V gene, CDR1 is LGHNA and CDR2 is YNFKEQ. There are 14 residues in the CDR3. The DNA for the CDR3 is TGTGCCTGCAGCCAAGAAAGACAGGACAACATTCAGTACTTC. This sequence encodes CACSQERQDNIQYF.

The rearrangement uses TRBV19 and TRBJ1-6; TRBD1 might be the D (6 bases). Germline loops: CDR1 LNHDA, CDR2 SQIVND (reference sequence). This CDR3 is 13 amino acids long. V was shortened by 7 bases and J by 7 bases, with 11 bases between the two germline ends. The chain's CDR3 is CASNQDRNSPLHF. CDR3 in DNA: TGTGCCAGTAATCAGGACAGAAATTCACCCCTCCACTTT.

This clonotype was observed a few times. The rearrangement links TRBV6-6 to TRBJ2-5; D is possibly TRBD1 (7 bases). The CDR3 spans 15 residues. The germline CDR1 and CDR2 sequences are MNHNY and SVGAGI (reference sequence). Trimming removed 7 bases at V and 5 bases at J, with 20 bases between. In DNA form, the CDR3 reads TGTGCCAGCAAAATAGGGGGCGGCGGGATGGAGACCCAGTACTTC. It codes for CASKIGGGGMETQYF.

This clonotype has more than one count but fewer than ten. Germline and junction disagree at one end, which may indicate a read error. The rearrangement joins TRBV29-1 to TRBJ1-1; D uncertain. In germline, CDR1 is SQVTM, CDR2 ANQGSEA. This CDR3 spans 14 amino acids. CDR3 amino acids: CSVEKDTGHTEAFF. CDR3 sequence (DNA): TGCAGCGTTGAAAAAGATACTGGGCACACTGAGGCTTTCTTT.

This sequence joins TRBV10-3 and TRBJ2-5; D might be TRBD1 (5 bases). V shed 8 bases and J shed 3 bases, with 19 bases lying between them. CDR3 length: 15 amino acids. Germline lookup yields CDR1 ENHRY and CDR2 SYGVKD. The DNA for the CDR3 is TGTGCCATCGGATCCCCCCTCCAACAGGAAGAGACCCAGTACTTC. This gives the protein CAIGSPLQQEETQYF.

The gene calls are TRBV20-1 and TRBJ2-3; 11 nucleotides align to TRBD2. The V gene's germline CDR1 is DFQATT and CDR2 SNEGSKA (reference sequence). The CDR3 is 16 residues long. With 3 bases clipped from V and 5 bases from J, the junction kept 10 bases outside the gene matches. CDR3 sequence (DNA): TGCAGTGCTAGTCAAATAGCGGGAGGGCGGTTAGATACGCAGTATTTT. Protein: CSASQIAGGRLDTQYF.

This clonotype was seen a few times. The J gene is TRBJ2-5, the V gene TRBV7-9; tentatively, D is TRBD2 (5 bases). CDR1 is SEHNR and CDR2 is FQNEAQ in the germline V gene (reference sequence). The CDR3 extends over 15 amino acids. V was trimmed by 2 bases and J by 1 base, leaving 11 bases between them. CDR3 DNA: TGTGCCAGCAGCTTAACTCTAGCAATCCAAGAGACCCAGTACTTC. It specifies CASSLTLAIQETQYF. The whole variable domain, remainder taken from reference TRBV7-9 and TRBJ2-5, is DTGVSQNPRHKITKRGQNVTFRCDPISEHNRLYWYRQTLGQGPEFLTYFQNEAQLEKSRLLSDRFSAERPKGSFSTLEIQRTEQGDSAMYLCASSLTLAIQETQYFGPGTRLLVL.

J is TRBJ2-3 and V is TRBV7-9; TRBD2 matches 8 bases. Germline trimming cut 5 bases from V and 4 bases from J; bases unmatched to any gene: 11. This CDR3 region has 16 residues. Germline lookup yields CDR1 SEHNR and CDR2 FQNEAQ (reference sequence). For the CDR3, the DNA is TGTGCCAGCAGCCGAATCCCGGGACTAGAAGCAGATACGCAGTATTTT. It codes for CASSRIPGLEADTQYF.

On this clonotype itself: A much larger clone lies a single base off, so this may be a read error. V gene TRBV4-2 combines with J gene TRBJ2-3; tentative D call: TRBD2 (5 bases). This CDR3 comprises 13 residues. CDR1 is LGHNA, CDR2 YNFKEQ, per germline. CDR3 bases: TGTGTCAGCAGCCAAGAAGACTATGGCACGCAGTATTTT. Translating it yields CVSSQEDYGTQYF.

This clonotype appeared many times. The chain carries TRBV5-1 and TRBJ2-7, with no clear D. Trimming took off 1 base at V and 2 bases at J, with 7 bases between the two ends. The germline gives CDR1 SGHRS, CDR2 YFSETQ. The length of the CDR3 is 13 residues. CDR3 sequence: CASSLSTAYEQYF. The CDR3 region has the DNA TGCGCCAGCAGCTTGAGCACAGCCTACGAGCAGTACTTC. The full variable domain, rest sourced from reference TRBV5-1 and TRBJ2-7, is KAGVTQTPRYLIKTRGQQVTLSCSPISGHRSVSWYQQTPGQGLQFLFEYFSETQRNKGNFPGRFSGRQFSNSRSEMNVSTLELGDSALYLCASSLSTAYEQYFGPGTRLTVT.

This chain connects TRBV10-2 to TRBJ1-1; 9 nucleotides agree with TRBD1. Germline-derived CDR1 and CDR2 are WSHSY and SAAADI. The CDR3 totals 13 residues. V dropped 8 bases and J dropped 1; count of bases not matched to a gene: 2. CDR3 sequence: CASEDRGNTEAFF. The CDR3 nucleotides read TGCGCCAGCGAGGACAGGGGGAACACTGAAGCTTTCTTT.

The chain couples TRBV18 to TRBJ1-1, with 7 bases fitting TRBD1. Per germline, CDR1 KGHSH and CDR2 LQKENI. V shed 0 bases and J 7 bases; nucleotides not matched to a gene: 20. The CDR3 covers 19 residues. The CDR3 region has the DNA TGTGCCAGCTCACCACCGAAAGCCGGGACAGCGGAGGATTATATTGAAGCTTTCTTT. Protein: CASSPPKAGTAEDYIEAFF.

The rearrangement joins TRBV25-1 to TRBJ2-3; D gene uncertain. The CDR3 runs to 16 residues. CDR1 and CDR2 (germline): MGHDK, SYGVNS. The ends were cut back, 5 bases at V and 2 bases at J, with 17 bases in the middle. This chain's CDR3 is CASSSLGPTLTDTQYF. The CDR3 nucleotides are TGTGCCAGCAGTAGTCTCGGGCCCACTCTCACAGATACGCAGTATTTT.

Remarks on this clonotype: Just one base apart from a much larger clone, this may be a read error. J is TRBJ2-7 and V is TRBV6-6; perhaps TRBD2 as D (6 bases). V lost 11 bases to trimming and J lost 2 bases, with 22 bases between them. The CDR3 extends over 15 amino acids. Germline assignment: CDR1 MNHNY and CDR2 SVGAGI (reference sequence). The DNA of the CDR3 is TGTGCCGGCACTGATGCCGGGACGGGGGCCTACGAGCAGTACTTC. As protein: CAGTDAGTGAYEQYF.

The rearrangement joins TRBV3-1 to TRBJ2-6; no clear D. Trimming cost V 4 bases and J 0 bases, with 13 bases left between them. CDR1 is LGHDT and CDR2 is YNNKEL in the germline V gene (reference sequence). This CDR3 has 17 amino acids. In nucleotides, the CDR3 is TGTGCCAGCAGCCGGAGACTGACCGACTCTGGGGCCAACGTCCTGACTTTC. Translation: CASSRRLTDSGANVLTF.

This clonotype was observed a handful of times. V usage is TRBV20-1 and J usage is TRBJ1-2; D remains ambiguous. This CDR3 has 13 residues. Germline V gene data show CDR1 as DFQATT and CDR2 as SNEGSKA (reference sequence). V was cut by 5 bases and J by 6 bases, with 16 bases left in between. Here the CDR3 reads CSAQRTAMDGYTF. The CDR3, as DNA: TGCAGTGCTCAAAGGACGGCTATGGATGGCTACACCTTC.

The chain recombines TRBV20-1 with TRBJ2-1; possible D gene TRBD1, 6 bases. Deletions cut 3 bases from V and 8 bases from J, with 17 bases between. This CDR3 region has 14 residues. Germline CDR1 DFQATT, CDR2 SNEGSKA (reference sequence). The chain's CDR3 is CSASRSSRGDEQFF. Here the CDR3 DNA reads TGCAGTGCTAGCAGGTCTAGCAGGGGCGATGAGCAGTTCTTC.

CDR3 amino acids: CSVASRTLDYGYTF. In DNA form, the CDR3 reads TGCAGCGTTGCGTCTCGGACGCTTGATTATGGCTACACCTTC. The rearrangement links TRBV29-1 to TRBJ1-2, with D unresolved. CDR3 length: 14 amino acids. Germline V CDR1 and CDR2: SQVTM, ANQGSEA. V was pared by 4 bases and J by 5 bases, with 17 bases between. Filled out from reference TRBV29-1 and TRBJ1-2, the complete variable domain reads SAVISQKPSRDICQRGTSLTIQCQVDSQVTMMFWYRQQPGQSLTLIATANQGSEATYESGFVIDKFPISRPNLTFSTLTVSNMSPEDSSIYLCSVASRTLDYGYTFGSGTRLTVV.

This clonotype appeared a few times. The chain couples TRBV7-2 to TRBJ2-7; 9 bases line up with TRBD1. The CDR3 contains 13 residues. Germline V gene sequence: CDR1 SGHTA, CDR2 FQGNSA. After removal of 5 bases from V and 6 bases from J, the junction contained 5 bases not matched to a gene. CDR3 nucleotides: TGTGCCAGCAGCGTGGACAGGGGAAGCGAGCAGTACTTC. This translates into CASSVDRGSEQYF.

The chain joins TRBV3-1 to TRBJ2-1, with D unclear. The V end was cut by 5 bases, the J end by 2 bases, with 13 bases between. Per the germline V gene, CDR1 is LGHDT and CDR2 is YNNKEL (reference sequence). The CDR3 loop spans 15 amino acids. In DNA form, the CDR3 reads TGTGCCAGCAGCTTTCGACGCGATCCCTACAATGAGCAGTTCTTC. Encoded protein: CASSFRRDPYNEQFF.